A selection of T cell receptor beta chains follows, all from one sample in a study of blood T cell repertoires in COVID-19. Libraries were prepared by immunoSEQ multiplex PCR; TCRdb keeps only in-frame clonotypes and omits some of them. The data show some 260,000 clones, under 90% seen once. Sequencing input: PBMCs or T cells enriched from blood (not recorded which). These TCRs come from a young man with acute COVID-19. Both conserved end residues are part of each CDR3. The order of the fields is CDR3 protein, J gene, V gene, clone size. The size of a clone is reported for some rows only, either as once, few or many, or as a class for expanded clones.

CDR3 protein: CASSHSGTPSTDTQYF; J gene: TRBJ2-3; V gene: TRBV4-1; clone size: NA
CDR3 protein: CARSPRPWGDEQFF; J gene: TRBJ2-1; V gene: TRBV5-3; clone size: NA
CDR3 protein: CASSSWGRGYTF; J gene: TRBJ1-2; V gene: TRBV6-5; clone size: NA
CDR3 protein: CATATAYSNQPQHF; J gene: TRBJ1-5; V gene: TRBV19; clone size: NA
CDR3 protein: CASSLTGGTYNEQFF; J gene: TRBJ2-1; V gene: TRBV5-1; clone size: NA
CDR3 protein: CASSGTGRSPLHF; J gene: TRBJ1-6; V gene: TRBV27; clone size: NA
CDR3 protein: CSVGTSGKETQYF; J gene: TRBJ2-5; V gene: TRBV29-1; clone size: NA
CDR3 protein: CSAVYREGYTF; J gene: TRBJ1-2; V gene: TRBV20-1; clone size: NA
CDR3 protein: CASGTLLEKLFF; J gene: TRBJ1-4; V gene: TRBV28; clone size: once
CDR3 protein: CASSVARGGAGTEAFF; J gene: TRBJ1-1; V gene: TRBV9; clone size: NA
CDR3 protein: CASSHFERGDNEQFF; J gene: TRBJ2-1; V gene: TRBV14; clone size: NA
CDR3 protein: CASSQPSTSGQETQYF; J gene: TRBJ2-5; V gene: TRBV4-2; clone size: NA
CDR3 protein: CASSQGGANTEAFF; J gene: TRBJ1-1; V gene: TRBV3-1/TRBV3-2; clone size: NA
CDR3 protein: CASRGLAGGAQYF; J gene: TRBJ2-3; V gene: TRBV25-1; clone size: NA
CDR3 protein: CASSQGPGAFF; J gene: TRBJ1-1; V gene: TRBV3-1/TRBV3-2; clone size: once
CDR3 protein: CAGSGNEQFF; J gene: TRBJ2-1; V gene: TRBV3-1/TRBV3-2; clone size: NA
CDR3 protein: CASSVVAGGPHEQFF; J gene: TRBJ2-1; V gene: TRBV9; clone size: NA